This T cell receptor (beta chain) is drawn from a study of technical replicates of blood from several donors. Germline V CDR1 and CDR2: SGHNT, YYREEE (reference sequence). V was trimmed by 0 bases and J by 4 bases, leaving 4 bases between them. The CDR3 contains 12 residues. Using immunoSEQ multiplex PCR, the repertoire was profiled, and TCRdb retains in-frame clones only, with some absent. The table shows 60,000 to 65,000 clones, with about 92% occurring only once. Sequences were obtained from PBMCs. This chain uses TRBV5-4 with TRBJ2-5; D ambiguous. The receptor was derived from a human donor in good health. Some clones in this sample may be carry-over from other donors' samples. This CDR3 reads CASSLDRETQYF. CDR3 DNA sequence: TGTGCCAGCAGCTTGGATCGAGAGACCCAGTACTTC. Filled out from reference TRBV5-4 and TRBJ2-5, the complete variable domain reads ETGVTQSPTHLIKTRGQQVTLRCSSQSGHNTVSWYQQALGQGPQFIFQYYREEENGRGNFPPRFSGLQFPNYSSELNVNALELDDSALYLCASSLDRETQYFGPGTRLLVL.